The source of this T cell receptor (beta chain) is a study of cytotoxic CD8 clonotypes in ibrutinib-treated CLL. Study in general: The patients comprised about a dozen relapsed/refractory and over 14 treatment-naive cases, under 18 IGHV unmutated. Average yields of approximately 230,000 productive templates and around 100,000 productive rearrangements characterized the samples.

The count of this clone is one. The CDR3 is made up of 14 amino acids. The V gene's germline CDR1 is SGHRS and CDR2 YFSETQ. Trimming stripped 5 bases from V and 8 bases from J, with 19 bases between. Libraries were prepared by immunoSEQ multiplex PCR; TCRdb keeps only in-frame clonotypes and omits some of them. The sample consists of about 36,000 clones, over 70% of them appearing once. The TCR beta libraries used 2 to 2.5 micrograms of genomic DNA that came from cryopreserved PBMCs. V gene TRBV5-1 combines with J gene TRBJ1-2; weak D call: TRBD1 (5 bases). The sequence came from a human donor with chronic lymphocytic leukemia. The input for sequencing was PBMCs, taken at disease progression, from a patient treated with ibrutinib. The chain's CDR3 is CASRMEGAGEGYTF. The CDR3 DNA sequence: TGCGCCAGCAGGATGGAAGGGGCAGGCGAGGGCTACACCTTC. Complete variable domain (other parts from reference TRBV5-1 and TRBJ1-2): KAGVTQTPRYLIKTRGQQVTLSCSPISGHRSVSWYQQTPGQGLQFLFEYFSETQRNKGNFPGRFSGRQFSNSRSEMNVSTLELGDSALYLCASRMEGAGEGYTFGSGTRLTVV.